The clone carrying this T cell receptor (beta chain) was counted a single time. What it recognizes is unknown. Deletions cut 1 base from V and 6 bases from J, with 13 bases between. Germline CDR1 and CDR2: SGHRS and YFSETQ. The CDR3 spans 15 residues. This sample stems from a study of CD8 T cells in Susac syndrome. Study information: Blood was drawn from Susac syndrome patients while they were therapy-naive, on corticosteroids, or on intravenous immunoglobulin alone.

Study results and caveats: The authors acknowledged that the study's TCR sequencing and HLA analysis involved relatively few individuals.

Reverse transcription of about 0.45 to 1 ug RNA used random hexamers. The immunoSEQ assay covered 54 Vbeta and 13 Jbeta segments for CDR3. TCRdb used MiXCR to reprocess the immunoSEQ multiplex PCR reads, holding one entry per CDR3 protein. This sample carries 71,000 or so distinct CDR3 sequences, roughly 93% of them seen once, and the ten largest clones take roughly 0.16%. Patients with Susac syndrome met diagnostic criteria that were recently defined for definite or probable disease. This chain joins TRBV5-1 and TRBJ2-2; no firm D call. The receptor's source is a human donor with Susac syndrome. The sequenced sample was CD4+ T cells from PBMCs. Here the CDR3 DNA reads TGCGCCAGCAGCTTGTTGGACCCTTGGGCCGGGGAGCTGTTTTTT. Its protein product is CASSLLDPWAGELFF.